This is a list of T cell receptor beta chains from one sample in a study of blood T cell repertoires in COVID-19. Data came from immunoSEQ multiplex PCR; TCRdb stores just in-frame clones and leaves some out. The sample has about 100,000 clones, over 75% seen once; the top ten hold just over 4%. The sequencing sample was made of peripheral blood. These receptors were taken from a woman between 70 and 85 years old with acute or convalescent COVID-19. Each CDR3 is given with its conserved first and last residue. D genes are given only for firm matches. Clone size is stated in some rows and not others, as once, few, many or a class when expanded.

d_gene	v_gene	abundance	j_gene	CDR3aa	CDR3nt
TRBD2	TRBV3-1/TRBV3-2	-	TRBJ2-2	CASSSRTRKNTGELFF	TGTGCCAGCAGCTCCCGGACTAGGAAGAACACCGGGGAGCTGTTTTTT
-	TRBV6-5	few	TRBJ1-2	CASSLTGFDGYTF	TGTGCCAGCAGTCTAACAGGGTTCGATGGCTACACCTTC
-	TRBV7-9	-	TRBJ1-6	CASSPPAGKNSPLHF	TGTGCCAGCAGCCCCCCGGCAGGGAAGAATTCACCCCTCCACTTT
-	TRBV3-1/TRBV3-2	-	TRBJ2-4	CASSQDYRDLAKNIQYF	TGTGCCAGCAGCCAAGATTACAGGGATCTAGCCAAAAACATTCAGTACTTC
-	TRBV6-6	-	TRBJ2-5	CASSYSRETQYF	TGTGCCAGCAGTTACTCGAGAGAGACCCAGTACTTC
-	TRBV6-5	few	TRBJ1-1	CASTLAGAGSFF	TGTGCCAGCACCCTAGCGGGGGCTGGGTCTTTCTTT
TRBD2	TRBV30	-	TRBJ2-2	CAWLKAGLNTGELFF	TGTGCCTGGCTAAAAGCGGGATTGAACACCGGGGAGCTGTTTTTT
TRBD1	TRBV5-3	-	TRBJ1-2	CARSPGQDRGQPLYYGYTF	TGTGCCAGAAGCCCCGGACAGGACAGGGGCCAACCGTTATACTATGGCTACACCTTC
TRBD2	TRBV7-9	-	TRBJ2-1	CASSGTSGSSYNEQFF	TGTGCCAGCTCTGGGACTAGCGGGAGCTCCTACAATGAGCAGTTCTTC
-	TRBV11-2	-	TRBJ2-5	CASSLMRTQYF	TGTGCCAGCAGCCTTATGAGGACCCAGTACTTC
TRBD1	TRBV5-4	-	TRBJ2-6	CASSPTGGLPGANVLTF	TGTGCCAGCAGCCCGACAGGGGGGCTTCCTGGGGCCAACGTCCTGACTTTC
TRBD1	TRBV7-2	-	TRBJ1-2	CASSLGPQGEDGYTF	TGTGCCAGCAGCTTAGGGCCACAGGGGGAGGATGGCTACACCTTC
-	TRBV21-1	-	TRBJ1-5	CARRGTQKTGQPQHF	TGTGCCAGACGAGGGACCCAAAAGACAGGCCAGCCCCAGCATTTT
TRBD1	TRBV4-1	-	TRBJ1-1	CASSQDRGQEAFF	TGCGCCAGCAGCCAAGATCGGGGACAGGAAGCTTTCTTT
TRBD1	TRBV27	-	TRBJ2-3	CASRRAGTGLTDTQYF	TGTGCCAGCAGAAGGGCTGGGACAGGACTTACAGATACGCAGTATTTT
TRBD1	TRBV27	-	TRBJ1-2	CASRWTGPNYGYTF	TGTGCCAGCAGGTGGACAGGCCCTAACTATGGCTACACCTTC
TRBD2	TRBV27	-	TRBJ2-7	CASSLSIPSGSSYEQYF	TGTGCCAGCAGTTTATCGATCCCTAGCGGTTCGTCTTACGAGCAGTACTTC
TRBD2	TRBV5-1	-	TRBJ2-6	CASSPFTVAGQSSGANVLTF	TGCGCCAGCAGCCCATTTACGGTAGCGGGCCAGAGCTCTGGGGCCAACGTCCTGACTTTC
TRBD2	TRBV18	-	TRBJ2-4	CASSPPLEVTSGGLNF	TGTGCCAGCTCACCCCCTCTCGAGGTGACTAGCGGGGGGTTAAACTTC
-	TRBV5-4	-	TRBJ1-1	CASSLPQGQNTEAFF	TGTGCCAGCAGCTTGCCCCAGGGACAGAACACTGAAGCTTTCTTT
TRBD1	TRBV28	-	TRBJ2-5	CASSHWDRAQETQYF	TGTGCCAGCAGTCACTGGGACAGGGCGCAAGAGACCCAGTACTTC
-	TRBV28	few	TRBJ2-7	CASSPGGSSKFLEQYF	TGTGCCAGCAGTCCAGGGGGGTCTAGCAAGTTCCTTGAGCAGTACTTC
TRBD2	TRBV5-1	-	TRBJ2-5	CASSLGGTSRGQETQYF	TGCGCCAGCAGCTTGGGGGGGACTAGCAGGGGTCAGGAGACCCAGTACTTC
-	TRBV10-3	-	TRBJ2-2	CAISEVFQGGTKTGELFF	TGTGCCATCAGTGAGGTATTCCAGGGGGGAACAAAGACCGGGGAGCTGTTTTTT
-	TRBV10-2	-	TRBJ2-1	CASRAGSTGDEQFF	TGCGCCAGCAGGGCGGGCAGTACGGGCGATGAGCAGTTCTTC
-	TRBV7-9	-	TRBJ1-2	CASSHPRGGYTF	TGTGCCAGCAGCCACCCCCGCGGCGGCTACACCTTC
TRBD1	TRBV28	-	TRBJ2-1	CASSLIGTGNNEQFF	TGTGCCAGCAGTTTGATAGGGACAGGGAACAATGAGCAGTTCTTC
-	TRBV27	-	TRBJ1-6	CASSFSRKPLHF	TGTGCCAGCAGTTTCTCTAGAAAACCCCTCCACTTT
-	TRBV6-5	once	TRBJ1-5	CASSSVGVQPQHF	TGTGCCAGCAGTTCGGTCGGGGTTCAGCCCCAGCATTTT
TRBD1	TRBV28	-	TRBJ1-2	CASSSPGQAYGYTF	TGTGCCAGCAGTTCTCCGGGACAGGCCTATGGCTACACCTTC
-	TRBV9	few	TRBJ1-5	CASSVLGGPQHF	TGTGCCAGCAGCGTTCTGGGGGGGCCCCAGCATTTT
TRBD1	TRBV11-3	-	TRBJ2-2	CASNYRGQGTGELFF	TGTGCCAGCAACTACAGAGGACAGGGCACCGGGGAGCTGTTTTTT
-	TRBV28	-	TRBJ1-5	CASTVDSLRNQPQHF	TGTGCCAGCACGGTTGACAGTTTGCGCAATCAGCCCCAGCATTTT
-	TRBV29-1	-	TRBJ2-7	CSPGISSYEQYF	TGCAGCCCGGGAATTAGCTCCTACGAGCAGTACTTC
-	TRBV3-1/TRBV3-2	-	TRBJ1-6	CASRGVDNSPLHF	TGTGCCAGCCGCGGGGTTGATAATTCACCCCTCCACTTT
TRBD1	TRBV12-3/TRBV12-4	few	TRBJ1-6	CAGGQGNSPLHF	TGTGCCGGCGGACAGGGGAATTCACCCCTCCACTTT
TRBD2	TRBV11-2	-	TRBJ2-5	CASSLSSQRGGGQTQYF	TGTGCCAGCAGCTTAAGTTCGCAGCGGGGGGGCGGGCAGACCCAGTACTTC
-	TRBV28	-	TRBJ1-2	CASRATGGWLYGYTF	TGTGCCAGCAGGGCAACGGGGGGATGGTTATATGGCTACACCTTC
TRBD1	TRBV7-2	once	TRBJ1-1	CASSLTGGRTEAFF	TGTGCCAGCAGCTTAACAGGGGGCCGCACTGAAGCTTTCTTT
TRBD2	TRBV15	few	TRBJ2-1	CATSTYTSGAYNEQFF	TGTGCCACCAGTACATATACTAGCGGGGCCTACAATGAGCAGTTCTTC
-	TRBV27	-	TRBJ1-4	CASSLQGTDNEKLFF	TGTGCCAGCAGTTTACAGGGTACCGATAATGAAAAACTGTTTTTT
-	TRBV10-2	-	TRBJ2-3	CASSGESLVGGSWSTDTQYF	TGCGCCAGCAGTGGAGAGTCCCTTGTAGGGGGTAGCTGGAGCACAGATACGCAGTATTTT
-	TRBV20-1	-	TRBJ2-5	CSPQRSETQYF	TGCAGTCCCCAGAGGAGCGAGACCCAGTACTTC
TRBD2	TRBV2	-	TRBJ2-1	CASSGLTSGGFYNEQFF	TGTGCCAGCAGCGGCCTAACTAGCGGGGGATTCTACAATGAGCAGTTCTTC
TRBD1	TRBV18	-	TRBJ2-7	CASSPGQGMVSYEQYF	TGTGCCAGCTCACCCGGACAGGGAATGGTATCCTACGAGCAGTACTTC
-	TRBV3-1/TRBV3-2	-	TRBJ1-3	CASMGRNSGNTIYF	TGTGCCAGCATGGGCAGGAACTCTGGAAACACCATATATTTT
TRBD1	TRBV18	-	TRBJ1-3	CASSLHHLTGGANSGNTIYF	TGTGCCAGCTCACTTCACCACCTAACAGGGGGCGCTAACTCTGGAAACACCATATATTTT
TRBD2	TRBV3-1/TRBV3-2	once	TRBJ2-5	CASSRRTSGYQETQYF	TGTGCCAGCAGCAGAAGGACTAGCGGGTACCAAGAGACCCAGTACTTC
-	TRBV27	-	TRBJ1-5	CASSPQNSNQPQHF	TGTGCCAGCAGTCCCCAGAATAGCAATCAGCCCCAGCATTTT